The present T cell receptor beta chain was sequenced within a study of blood T cell repertoires in COVID-19. Overall study context: COVID-19 samples, acute and convalescent, were from the United States, Italy and Spain. The analysed material was cDNA or gDNA that came from T cells, B-cell-depleted T cells, or PBMCs.

Germline V lookup: CDR1 MNHEY, CDR2 SMNVEV (reference sequence). Trimming cost V 4 bases and J 11 bases; bases outside gene matches: 9. CDR3 length: 14 residues. Original handling: Amplification of reference gene primers was used by the study to estimate nucleated cell counts. The protocol was immunoSEQ multiplex PCR, while the TCRdb copy is restricted to in-frame clones and leaves out a portion. V, J and clone size derive from that table, while D and trimming were established from the DNA sequence. Of some 200,000 clones in the sample, roughly four fifths were seen once. The sequencing input was peripheral blood. The rearrangement links TRBV27 to TRBJ1-1, with 11 bases matching TRBD1. The sequence was collected from a woman between 40 and 55 years old with acute or convalescent COVID-19. Written as DNA, the CDR3 is TGTGCCAGCAGTTCGGACAGGGGGCGCCGGGGGGCTTTCTTT. This encodes CASSSDRGRRGAFF.